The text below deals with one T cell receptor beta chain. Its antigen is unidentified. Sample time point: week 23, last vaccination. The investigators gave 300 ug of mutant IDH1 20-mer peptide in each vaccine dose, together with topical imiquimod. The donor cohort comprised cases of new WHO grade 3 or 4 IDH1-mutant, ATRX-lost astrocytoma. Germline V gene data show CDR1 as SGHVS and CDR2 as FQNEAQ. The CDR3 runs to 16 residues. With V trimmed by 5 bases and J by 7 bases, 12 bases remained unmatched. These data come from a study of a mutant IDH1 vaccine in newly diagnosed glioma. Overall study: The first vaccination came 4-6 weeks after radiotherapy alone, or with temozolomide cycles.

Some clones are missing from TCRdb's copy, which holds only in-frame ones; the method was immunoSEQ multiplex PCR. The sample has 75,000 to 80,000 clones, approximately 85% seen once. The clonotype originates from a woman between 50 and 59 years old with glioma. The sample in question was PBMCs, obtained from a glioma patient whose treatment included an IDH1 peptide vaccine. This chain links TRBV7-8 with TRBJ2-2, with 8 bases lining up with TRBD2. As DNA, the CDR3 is TGTGCCAGCAGCCCCCGCCAGCTAGCGGGCAGCGGGGAGCTGTTTTTT. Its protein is CASSPRQLAGSGELFF. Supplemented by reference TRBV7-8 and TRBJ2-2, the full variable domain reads GAGVSQSPRYKVAKRGQDVALRCDPISGHVSLFWYQQALGQGPEFLTYFQNEAQLDKSGLPSDRFFAERPEGSVSTLKIQRTQQEDSAVYLCASSPRQLAGSGELFFGEGSRLTVL.